The T cell receptor beta chain under discussion was sequenced for a study of CD8 T cells in ankylosing spondylitis (dated by TCRdb to between 2016 and 2019). About the full investigation: T cell receptor beta repertoires were profiled in healthy donors and ankylosing spondylitis patients so that disease-linked TCR variants could be found. In total, the full study cohort was made up of some 110 healthy donors and approximately 27 ankylosing spondylitis patients. Peripheral blood samples were taken, and synovial fluid was additionally collected from ankylosing spondylitis patients.

The CDR3 contains 14 residues, cysteine and phenylalanine counted. Of all the DNA, just the CDR3 is kept, 42 bases in frame from base 1. The germline V gene provides CDR1 SGHRS and CDR2 YFSETQ. V and J are trimmed by 2 bases and 8 bases, and the gene matches miss 6 bases of the junction. The data were produced on an Illumina HiSeq 2500. Quantitative 5'-RACE with molecular barcodes was used to prepare TCR beta libraries. The original methods were these. A new computational method based on a probabilistic model of VDJ rearrangement was used to identify disease-linked TCR variants. Clones were called with MiXCR by TCRdb after fastp trimmed the public reads at Q25, and only in-frame beta chains were retained. Each CDR3 protein appears once, grouped with its most common genes and DNA. These V and J calls derive from TCRdb rather than the authors' analysis. Present in this sample are approximately 540,000 distinct CDR3 sequences, about an eighth of which were seen just once. Almost 7% of the sample is held by the ten biggest clonotypes.

What the research found in general, with its limitations: Some TCR beta motif variants had previously been reported in synovial fluid and blood of reactive arthritis patients, which suggested common disease-initiation mechanisms. Blood from ankylosing spondylitis patients appeared to be characterized by a TCR beta motif made up of several highly homologous amino acid variants. In peripheral blood, the disease-linked clones were found at relatively low frequencies and had a CD8+ phenotype. The disease-linked clones were reported to be significantly enriched in matched synovial fluid samples from ankylosing spondylitis patients.

Turning to this clonotype: No cognate antigen has been identified for it. No base quality values were provided; no much bigger clone lies one nucleotide off.

The TCR sequence derives from a male donor with ankylosing spondylitis. The rearranged segments are TRBV5-1 and TRBJ2-1, and 8 junctional nucleotides match TRBD2. Specimen: blood, either unsorted or a sorted T cell fraction (not recorded which). This receptor has the CDR3 CASSFRAGGDEQFF. The DNA sequence reads TGCGCCAGCAGCTTCCGGGCGGGAGGTGATGAGCAGTTCTTC. Beyond the CDR3, the reference TRBV5-1 and TRBJ2-1 genes provide the residues; the full variable domain reads: KAGVTQTPRYLIKTRGQQVTLSCSPISGHRSVSWYQQTPGQGLQFLFEYFSETQRNKGNFPGRFSGRQFSNSRSEMNVSTLELGDSALYLCASSFRAGGDEQFFGPGTRLTVL.